The 22 T cell receptor beta chains listed next were all sequenced from one sample in a study of Graves' ophthalmopathy and Graves' hyperthyroidism. Amplification from RNA transcripts yielded the TCR beta CDR3 regions. Following a first-round RT-PCR that used HTBI primers, a second-round multiplex PCR was carried out. One entry per CDR3 protein, called by TCRdb with MiXCR from the multiplex PCR reads. Of 500,000 to 800,000 distinct CDR3 sequences in the sample, roughly two fifths were seen once. The sequencing input was peripheral blood. These TCRs come from an adult man with Graves' ophthalmopathy.

A word on this clonotype: The CDR3 does not end in the conserved phenylalanine or tryptophan, so this is likely a read error. This rearrangement joins TRBV2 to TRBJ1-1, with TRBD1 matching 7 bases. The CDR3 runs 13 residues. Germline-derived CDR1 and CDR2 are SNHLY and FYNNEI. In DNA, the CDR3 is TGCGCCAGCAGCCAGACAGGGCTGACCGAAGCTTTCCTT. This codes for CASSQTGLTEAFL.

On this clonotype itself: This may stem from a read error, because a much larger clone lies one nucleotide away. The chain recombines TRBV10-3 with TRBJ1-5; no clear D. This CDR3 has 14 amino acids. CDR1 and CDR2 from the germline V gene are ENHRY and SYGVKD. Trimming removed 5 bases at V and 3 bases at J, with 11 bases between. DNA of the CDR3: TGTGCCATCAGTTTAGACGGACTCAATCAGCCCCAGCATTTT. It specifies CAISLDGLNQPQHF.

The chain uses TRBV10-3 and TRBJ1-4; D is possibly TRBD1 (5 bases). V was shortened by 10 bases and J by 1 base, with 19 bases between the two germline ends. The CDR3 spans 16 residues. Germline V lookup: CDR1 ENHRY, CDR2 SYGVKD. CDR3 loop: CASNHGRGLTNEKLFF. The CDR3 coding sequence is TGTGCCAGCAACCACGGGAGGGGTCTAACTAATGAAAAACTGTTTTTT.

The chain couples TRBV2 to TRBJ2-7; tentative D call: TRBD1 (6 bases). The germline V gene encodes CDR1 SNHLY and CDR2 FYNNEI. CDR3 length: 14 amino acids. V dropped 4 bases and J dropped 7 bases, with 17 bases sitting between them. The CDR3 protein is CASSAGPWGREQYF. DNA for the CDR3: TGTGCCAGCAGTGCGGGCCCCTGGGGGCGGGAGCAGTACTTC.

Here the CDR3 reads CASSYSGRGGYEQYF. In DNA, the CDR3 is TGTGCCAGCAGTTACTCGGGCAGGGGGGGGTACGAGCAGTACTTC. The gene calls are TRBV6-5 and TRBJ2-7, with D perhaps TRBD1 or TRBD2 (7 bases each). The germline V gene encodes CDR1 MNHEY and CDR2 SVGAGI. V lost 0 bases and J lost 4, with 13 bases in between. This CDR3 contains 15 residues.

This clonotype turned up a few times. The chain has TRBV20-1 and TRBJ1-6; no clear D. The germline CDR1 and CDR2 sequences are DFQATT and SNEGSKA (reference sequence). The CDR3 sequence is 15 residues long. The V end was cut by 0 bases, the J end by 9 bases, with 15 bases between. The CDR3 sequence: CSARDVGFVISPLHF. As DNA, the CDR3 is TGCAGTGCTAGAGATGTTGGGTTCGTGATTTCACCCCTCCACTTT.

On this clonotype: A clone one base away is much larger, so this may be a read error. This rearrangement joins TRBV19 to TRBJ2-7; no reliable D call. The length of the CDR3 is 14 residues. V was clipped by 1 base and J by 4 bases, with 11 bases between them. From germline, CDR1 is LNHDA and CDR2 SQIVND (reference sequence). CDR3 sequence reads: CASSIGQGLYEQYF. The CDR3 bases are TGTGCCAGTAGTATAGGCCAAGGGCTATACGAGCAGTACTTC.

This clonotype was counted many times. Germline and junction disagree at one end, which may indicate a read error. The rearrangement joins TRBV10-3 to TRBJ1-5, with D maybe TRBD1 (5 bases). This CDR3 contains 16 residues. Per germline, CDR1 ENHRY and CDR2 SYGVKD. The CDR3 DNA follows: TGTGCCAGCAGTTACGTCACACAGGAGACGGGCCAGCCCCAGCATTTT. Protein: CASSYVTQETGQPQHF.

The chain is built from TRBV7-3 and TRBJ2-7; D unclear. In germline, CDR1 is SGHTA, CDR2 FQGTGA. The CDR3 runs 15 residues. Trimming removed 6 bases from V and 6 bases from J, with 21 bases in between. The CDR3 DNA is TGTGCCAGCAGTTTCACTGGAAACCTGATGGCCGAGCAGTACTTC. Translated, it gives CASSFTGNLMAEQYF.

On this clonotype itself: This likely comes from a read error, as the CDR3 has no conserved phenylalanine or tryptophan at its end. This chain links TRBV7-9 with TRBJ1-5; 7 bases agree with TRBD1. V lost 4 bases, J lost 5 bases, and 5 bases stayed unmatched. Germline CDR1 reads SEHNR; CDR2 reads FQNEAQ (reference sequence). This CDR3 has 14 residues. CDR3 nucleotide sequence: TGTGCCAGCAGCTCAGGGCAGGGGGATCAGCCCCAGCATTCA. Translating gives CASSSGQGDQPQHS.

To note about this clonotype: This may come from a read error, since a much larger clone is one base off. J is TRBJ1-2 and V is TRBV11-1; D unclear. CDR1 and CDR2 from the germline V gene are SGHAT and FQDESV (reference sequence). Trimming took 7 bases from V and 6 from J, leaving 9 bases between them. This CDR3 has 11 amino acids. The CDR3 spells CASNQAHGYTF. DNA of the CDR3: TGTGCCAGCAACCAGGCCCATGGCTACACCTTC.

This chain uses TRBV19 with TRBJ2-2, with D possibly being TRBD1 (5 bases). Germline assignment: CDR1 LNHDA and CDR2 SQIVND (reference sequence). Between the trimmed V and J ends, which lost 3 bases and 4 bases, there was a span of 9 bases. The length of the CDR3 is 14 residues. Written as DNA, the CDR3 is TGTGCCAGTAGTATGGGGCTATCCACCGGGGAGCTGTTTTTT. It translates to CASSMGLSTGELFF.

The V gene is TRBV29-1, the J gene TRBJ2-3; D uncertain. Trimming cost V 8 bases and J 2 bases, with 8 bases left between them. The CDR3 runs 11 residues. Germline assignment: CDR1 SQVTM and CDR2 ANQGSEA. The DNA of the CDR3 is TGCAGCCATTTAATCACAGATACGCAGTATTTT. Protein sequence: CSHLITDTQYF.

The chain is built from TRBV6-6 and TRBJ1-5; a possible D gene is TRBD1 (5 bases). CDR1 is MNHNY and CDR2 is SVGAGI in the germline V gene (reference sequence). The CDR3 extends over 15 amino acids. Trimming stripped 8 bases from V and 0 bases from J, with 14 bases between. In DNA form, the CDR3 reads TGTGCCAGCGGGCCCACAGGATATAGCAATCAGCCCCAGCATTTT. Protein product: CASGPTGYSNQPQHF.

Of note for this clonotype: The CDR3 does not close with the conserved phenylalanine or tryptophan, likely indicating a read error. Because the CDR3's place on the DNA is in doubt, the DNA is left out and the CDR3 is given as listed by TCRdb. V and J are TRBV7-9 and TRBJ2-7. Per the germline V gene, CDR1 is SEHNR and CDR2 is FQNEAQ (reference sequence). The CDR3 spans 14 amino acids, including both terminal residues. The CDR3 region is CASSFAGGPYEQDL.

DNA for the CDR3: TGTGCCACCAGCAGAACTCGGACAGGGGGTGGACAAGAGACCCAGTACTTC. Its translation: CATSRTRTGGGQETQYF. The chain couples TRBV15 to TRBJ2-5; 10 nucleotides line up with TRBD1. Germline CDR1 LNHNV, CDR2 YYDKDF (reference sequence). The CDR3 totals 17 residues. V was pared by 2 bases and J by 2 bases, with 8 bases of the junction left unmatched.

Notes on this clonotype: Possible read error: a much larger clone is one base away. V gene TRBV12-3 or TRBV12-4 combines with J gene TRBJ1-5; unclear D gene. CDR3 length: 12 residues. CDR3 coding DNA: TGTACCAGCAGTTTACATGTCCAGCCCCAGCATTTT. This codes for CTSSLHVQPQHF.

The J gene is TRBJ1-2, the V gene TRBV25-1, with 7 bases fitting TRBD1. V lost 11 bases, J lost 4 bases, and 4 bases stayed unmatched. The CDR3 contains 11 residues. Per germline, CDR1 MGHDK and CDR2 SYGVNS. The CDR3 DNA reads TGTGCCTGGACAGGCATCTATGGCTACACCTTC. As protein: CAWTGIYGYTF.

This clonotype appeared a single time. With a much larger clone just one base away, this may be a read error. The chain employs TRBV29-1 and TRBJ2-7, with a tentative D call TRBD2 (6 bases). The CDR3 spans 12 residues. Germline V lookup: CDR1 SQVTM, CDR2 ANQGSEA. The CDR3 here is CSVREYGYERYF. In DNA form, the CDR3 reads TGCAGCGTTCGGGAGTATGGGTACGAGCGGTACTTC.

The gene calls are TRBV7-8 and TRBJ2-7, with TRBD1 as a possible D gene (6 bases). Germline V gene sequence: CDR1 SGHVS, CDR2 FQNEAQ. The CDR3 consists of 14 residues. Trimming removed 8 bases from V and 2 bases from J, with 16 bases in between. The CDR3 bases are TGTGCCAGCTCACCAACAGACAGGACCTACGAGCAGTACTTC. The encoded protein is CASSPTDRTYEQYF.

This clonotype has a count of ten or more. The rearrangement links TRBV12-3 or TRBV12-4 to TRBJ1-6; D remains unclear. V was cut by 4 bases and J by 5 bases, with 15 bases left in between. CDR3 length equals 16 residues. The CDR3 DNA reads TGTGCCAGCAGTTACGCCCGAGACGGCCATAATTCACCCCTCCACTTT. As protein: CASSYARDGHNSPLHF.

This clonotype was found many times. The V call is TRBV15, the J call TRBJ1-4; D not certain. The CDR3 loop spans 15 amino acids. Trimming pared 1 base from V and 1 base from J, leaving 7 bases between. Germline V gives CDR1 LNHNV, CDR2 YYDKDF (reference sequence). The CDR3 DNA follows: TGTGCCACCAGCAGAGGTCTCGGAACTAATGAAAAACTGTTTTTT. This encodes CATSRGLGTNEKLFF.